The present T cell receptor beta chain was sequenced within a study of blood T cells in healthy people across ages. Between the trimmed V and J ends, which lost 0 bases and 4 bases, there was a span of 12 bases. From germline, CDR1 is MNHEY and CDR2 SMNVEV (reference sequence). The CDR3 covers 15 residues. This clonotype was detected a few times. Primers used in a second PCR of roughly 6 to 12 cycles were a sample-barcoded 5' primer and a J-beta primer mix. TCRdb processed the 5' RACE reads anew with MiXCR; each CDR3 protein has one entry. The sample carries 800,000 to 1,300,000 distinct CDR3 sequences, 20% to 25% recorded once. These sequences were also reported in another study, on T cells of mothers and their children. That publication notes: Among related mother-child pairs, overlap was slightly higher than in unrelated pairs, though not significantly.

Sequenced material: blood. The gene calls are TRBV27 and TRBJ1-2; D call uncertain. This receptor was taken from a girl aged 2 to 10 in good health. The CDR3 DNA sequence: TGTGCCAGCAGTTTATCGATTTGGAATGCCTATGGCTACACCTTC. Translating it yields CASSLSIWNAYGYTF.